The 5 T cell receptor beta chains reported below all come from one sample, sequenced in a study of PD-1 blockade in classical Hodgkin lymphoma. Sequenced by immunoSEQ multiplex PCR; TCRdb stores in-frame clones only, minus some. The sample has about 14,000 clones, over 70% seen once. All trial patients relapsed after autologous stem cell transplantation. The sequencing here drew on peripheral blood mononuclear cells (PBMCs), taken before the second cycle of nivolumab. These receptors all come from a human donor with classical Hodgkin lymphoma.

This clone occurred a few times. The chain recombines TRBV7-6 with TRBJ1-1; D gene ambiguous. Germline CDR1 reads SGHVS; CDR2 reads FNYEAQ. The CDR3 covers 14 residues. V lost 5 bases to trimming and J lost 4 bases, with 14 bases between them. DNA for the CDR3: TGTGCCAGCAGCGCGCCCTACCAGGTCACTGAAGCTTTCTTT. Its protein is CASSAPYQVTEAFF. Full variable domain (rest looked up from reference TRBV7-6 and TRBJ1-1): GAGVSQSPRYKVTKRGQDVALRCDPISGHVSLYWYRQALGQGPEFLTYFNYEAQQDKSGLPNDRFSAERPEGSISTLTIQRTEQRDSAMYRCASSAPYQVTEAFFGQGTRLTVV.

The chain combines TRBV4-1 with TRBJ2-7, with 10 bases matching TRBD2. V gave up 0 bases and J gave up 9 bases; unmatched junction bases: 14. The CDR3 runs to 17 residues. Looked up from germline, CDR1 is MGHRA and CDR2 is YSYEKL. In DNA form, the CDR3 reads TGCGCCAGCAGCCAAGATCCTAGCGGGGGAACCTTCGGCTTGCAGTACTTC. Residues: CASSQDPSGGTFGLQYF.

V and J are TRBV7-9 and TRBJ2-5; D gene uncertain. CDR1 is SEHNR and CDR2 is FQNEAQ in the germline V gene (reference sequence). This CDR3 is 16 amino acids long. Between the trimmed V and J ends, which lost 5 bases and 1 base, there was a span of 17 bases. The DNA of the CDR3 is TGTGCCAGCAGCGCCAACCGACGGATGCTCCAAGAGACCCAGTACTTC. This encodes CASSANRRMLQETQYF.

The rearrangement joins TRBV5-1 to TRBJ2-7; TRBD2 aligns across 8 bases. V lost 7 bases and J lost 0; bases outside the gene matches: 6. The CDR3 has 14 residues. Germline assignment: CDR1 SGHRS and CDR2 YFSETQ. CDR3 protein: CASSGSGASYEQYF. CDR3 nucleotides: TGCGCCAGCTCGGGTAGCGGGGCCTCCTACGAGCAGTACTTC.

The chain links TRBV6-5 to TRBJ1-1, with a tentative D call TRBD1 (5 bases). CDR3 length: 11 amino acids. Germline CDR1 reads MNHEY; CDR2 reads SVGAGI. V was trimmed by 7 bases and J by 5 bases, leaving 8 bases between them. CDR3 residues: CASKRGTEAFF. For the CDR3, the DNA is TGTGCCAGCAAGAGGGGAACTGAAGCTTTCTTT.